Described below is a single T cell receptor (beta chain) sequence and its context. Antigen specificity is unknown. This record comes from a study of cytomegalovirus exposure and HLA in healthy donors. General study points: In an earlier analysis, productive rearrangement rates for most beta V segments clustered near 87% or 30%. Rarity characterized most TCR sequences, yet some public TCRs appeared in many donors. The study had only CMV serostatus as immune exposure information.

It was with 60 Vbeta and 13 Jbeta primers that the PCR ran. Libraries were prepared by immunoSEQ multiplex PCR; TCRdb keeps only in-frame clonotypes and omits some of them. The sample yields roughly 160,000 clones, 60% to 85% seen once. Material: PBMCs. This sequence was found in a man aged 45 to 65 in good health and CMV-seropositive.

Written as DNA, the CDR3 is TGCGCCAGCAGTGGAAGCGGGACAGATACGCAGTATTTT. Translated: CASSGSGTDTQYF. V is TRBV4-3 and J is TRBJ2-3; D might be TRBD2 (6 bases). Trimming took 6 bases from V and 3 from J, leaving 10 bases between them. CDR1 is LGHNA, CDR2 YSLEER, per germline. The length of the CDR3 is 13 residues.